A selection of T cell receptor beta chains follows, all from one sample in a study of identical twins. A single record per CDR3 protein comes from TCRdb applying MiXCR to the 5' RACE reads. The sample holds 1,800,000 or so distinct CDR3 sequences; about 32% are singletons and the top ten take approximately 0.29%. The sample taken for sequencing was cord blood. The source of these receptors is a newborn girl in good health. CDR3s include the opening cysteine and the closing phenylalanine or tryptophan. The order of the fields is J gene, D gene, clone size, V gene, CDR3 protein, CDR3 DNA. D genes are given only for firm matches. The size field is filled for only some rows; it gives once, few, many or a size class.

J: TRBJ2-7
D: TRBD1
size: NA
V: TRBV24-1
CDR3: CATSVDRGRPLSNEQYF
DNA: TGTGCCACCAGTGTAGACAGGGGGCGCCCCCTGTCCAACGAGCAGTACTTC

J: TRBJ1-1
D: NA
size: NA
V: TRBV28
CDR3: CASSFRGGYMNTEAFF
DNA: TGTGCCAGCAGTTTCCGAGGGGGGTATATGAACACTGAAGCTTTCTTT

J: TRBJ2-1
D: TRBD2
size: NA
V: TRBV3-1
CDR3: CASSQPLTSGTPVGSYNEQFF
DNA: TGTGCCAGCAGCCAACCCCTGACTAGCGGGACTCCCGTCGGCTCCTACAATGAGCAGTTCTTC

J: TRBJ1-4
D: NA
size: NA
V: TRBV11-2
CDR3: CASSLVGRHNEKLFF
DNA: TGTGCCAGCAGCTTAGTGGGACGGCACAATGAAAAACTGTTTTTT

J: TRBJ2-1
D: TRBD2
size: few
V: TRBV20-1
CDR3: CSARRAGGPNEQFF
DNA: TGCAGTGCTAGAAGGGCGGGGGGCCCCAATGAGCAGTTCTTC

J: TRBJ2-3
D: NA
size: many
V: TRBV12-3/TRBV12-4
CDR3: CASSFYSDTQYF
DNA: TGTGCCAGCAGTTTTTACTCAGATACGCAGTATTTT

J: TRBJ2-7
D: NA
size: NA
V: TRBV27
CDR3: CASSLEPKGEQYF
DNA: TGTGCCAGCAGTTTAGAACCCAAGGGCGAGCAGTACTTC

J: TRBJ2-3
D: NA
size: NA
V: TRBV4-1
CDR3: CASSQVARGSTDTQYF
DNA: TGCGCCAGCAGCCAAGTTGCGAGGGGCAGCACAGATACGCAGTATTTT

J: TRBJ1-2
D: TRBD1
size: NA
V: TRBV13
CDR3: CASSPMADRGFYGYTF
DNA: TGTGCCAGCAGCCCCATGGCCGACAGGGGGTTCTATGGCTACACCTTC

J: TRBJ2-7
D: NA
size: NA
V: TRBV12-3/TRBV12-4
CDR3: CASSPRPSPRSYEQYF
DNA: TGTGCCAGCAGTCCGCGTCCTAGCCCCCGCTCCTACGAGCAGTACTTC

J: TRBJ1-6
D: NA
size: NA
V: TRBV3-1
CDR3: CASSQAPGRNSPLHF
DNA: TGTGCCAGCAGCCAAGCTCCGGGACGAAATTCACCCCTCCACTTT

J: TRBJ1-5
D: NA
size: NA
V: TRBV20-1
CDR3: CSARDDLRNQPQHF
DNA: TGCAGTGCTAGAGATGACCTTAGAAATCAGCCCCAGCATTTT

J: TRBJ2-3
D: NA
size: NA
V: TRBV9
CDR3: CASSVDENTDTPYF
DNA: TGTGCCAGCAGCGTAGATGAGAACACAGATACGCCCTATTTT

J: TRBJ1-1
D: NA
size: NA
V: TRBV5-1
CDR3: CASRLGRREYWNTEAFF
DNA: TGCGCCAGCAGATTGGGACGCAGGGAGTACTGGAACACTGAAGCTTTCTTT

J: TRBJ2-3
D: NA
size: NA
V: TRBV5-1
CDR3: CASSAVADTQYF
DNA: TGCGCCAGCAGCGCCGTCGCAGATACGCAGTATTTT

J: TRBJ2-3
D: NA
size: NA
V: TRBV20-1
CDR3: CSAERTKADTQYF
DNA: TGCAGTGCCGAGCGGACTAAAGCGGATACGCAGTATTTT

J: TRBJ2-5
D: TRBD2
size: NA
V: TRBV12-3/TRBV12-4
CDR3: CASSFTGGPEQNF
DNA: TGTGCCAGCAGTTTCACGGGAGGGCCGGAGCAGAACTTC

J: TRBJ1-2
D: TRBD1
size: few
V: TRBV2
CDR3: CASSAPNTGGFNYGYTF
DNA: TGTGCCAGCAGTGCACCTAATACAGGGGGCTTTAACTATGGCTACACCTTC

J: TRBJ1-2
D: TRBD1
size: NA
V: TRBV20-1
CDR3: CSAQGSGNLGGYTF
DNA: TGCAGTGCACAGGGGTCGGGCAACTTAGGGGGCTACACCTTC

J: TRBJ1-5
D: NA
size: few
V: TRBV12-3/TRBV12-4
CDR3: CASSTDGNQPQHF
DNA: TGTGCCAGCAGTACGGACGGGAATCAGCCCCAGCATTTT

J: TRBJ2-1
D: NA
size: NA
V: TRBV5-1
CDR3: CASSLISPGDEQFF
DNA: TGCGCCAGCAGCTTGATTTCTCCGGGCGATGAGCAGTTCTTC